The next 20 T cell receptor beta chains were all read from a single sample in a study of STAT5B mutations in CD4+ large granular lymphocyte leukemia (dated by TCRdb to between 2021 and 2024). The library was obtained by the immunoSEQ multiplex PCR assay. TCRdb took this table from immuneACCESS and kept in-frame rearrangements with V and J called. Such tables lack part of the clones; where checked against another copy, unresolved V genes explain under half of the gap, and the rest is unexplained. In this sample the table shows about 48,000 clones, roughly 72% of which occur a single time. The top ten clones comprise more than 1.5% of the sample. Specimen: CD4+ T cells from blood buffy coats. The receptor set was obtained from a human donor in good health.

The V and J genes are TRBV28 and TRBJ2-3; 9 bases align to TRBD2. This CDR3 region has 15 residues. Germline V gives CDR1 MDHEN, CDR2 SYDVKM. V lost 8 bases, J lost 4 bases, and 10 bases stayed unmatched. The DNA for the CDR3 is TGTGCCAGCCGACCCAAACTAGCGGGCGCAGATACGCAGTATTTT. This codes for CASRPKLAGADTQYF.

The V and J genes are TRBV21-1 and TRBJ2-7; no check of the table's D call, TRBD1, against the DNA was made. TRBV21-1 is termed a pseudogene. The CDR3 is 14 residues long. The CDR3 sequence: CASEAGQGAYEQYV. The CDR3 nucleotides are TGTGCCAGCGAGGCGGGACAGGGGGCTTACGAGCAGTACGTC.

The rearrangement uses TRBV6-5 and TRBJ1-1; D gene uncertain. V was shortened by 4 bases and J by 1 base, with 7 bases between the two germline ends. CDR3 length: 13 amino acids. CDR1 MNHEY and CDR2 SVGAGI come from the germline V gene. CDR3 amino acids: CASSLSGNTEAFF. DNA of the CDR3: TGTGCCAGCAGTTTATCAGGGAACACTGAAGCTTTCTTT.

This clone was seen a handful of times. The gene calls are TRBV4-1 and TRBJ2-5; D is uncertain. V lost 2 bases and J 1 base, leaving 14 bases between the germline ends. This CDR3 region has 16 residues. CDR1 is MGHRA, CDR2 YSYEKL, per germline. The CDR3 is CASSQSLAETQETQYF. CDR3 DNA: TGCGCCAGCAGCCAATCCCTCGCCGAAACCCAAGAGACCCAGTACTTC.

The chain has TRBV29-1 and TRBJ2-3; 9 nucleotides agree with TRBD1. CDR3 length: 14 amino acids. The V segment lost 1 base and the J segment 1 base; nucleotides outside the gene matches: 0. Germline V gene data show CDR1 as SQVTM and CDR2 as ANQGSEA. The CDR3 nucleotides read TGCAGCGTTGAAGGGACAGGGGGCACAGATACGCAGTATTTT. Translation: CSVEGTGGTDTQYF.

The CDR3 loop is CASKDSANTEAFF. The CDR3 DNA follows: TGTGCCAGCAAAGACAGTGCGAACACTGAAGCTTTCTTT. The chain employs TRBV7-9 and TRBJ1-1, with D possibly being TRBD1 (5 bases). V lost 7 bases to trimming and J lost 1 base, with 10 bases between them. CDR1 and CDR2 (germline): SEHNR, FQNEAQ (reference sequence). This CDR3 comprises 13 residues.

The rearrangement links TRBV4-2 to TRBJ2-1; 7 bases align to TRBD2. CDR3 size: 16 residues. From germline, CDR1 is LGHNA and CDR2 YNFKEQ. J was trimmed by 2 bases and V by 0 bases; bases with no gene match: 4. Written as DNA, the CDR3 is TGTGCCAGCAGCCAAGATCAGGGAGGGGCCTACAATGAGCAGTTCTTC. Its translation is CASSQDQGGAYNEQFF.

V gene TRBV5-6 combines with J gene TRBJ2-5, with 9 positions matching TRBD1. Per the germline V gene, CDR1 is SGHDT and CDR2 is YYEEEE. The ends lost 3 bases at V and 5 bases at J; junction bases unmatched: 8. The CDR3 contains 15 residues. The CDR3 loop is CASSSTGGTRETQYF. DNA for the CDR3: TGTGCCAGCAGCTCGACAGGGGGTACTCGGGAGACCCAGTACTTC. The variable domain in full, completed from reference TRBV5-6 and TRBJ2-5, reads DAGVTQSPTHLIKTRGQQVTLRCSPKSGHDTVSWYQQALGQGPQFIFQYYEEEERQRGNFPDRFSGHQFPNYSSELNVNALLLGDSALYLCASSSTGGTRETQYFGPGTRLLVL.

This chain connects TRBV6-1 to TRBJ2-3, with 8 bases identical to TRBD2. The CDR3 extends over 18 amino acids. Losses at the gene ends were 4 bases for V and 1 base for J; bases not matched to a gene: 13. Germline V lookup: CDR1 MNHNS, CDR2 SASEGT. The CDR3 DNA sequence: TGTGCCAGCAGTGCCCCCGCGGGTTCAGCGGGGGGCACAGATACGCAGTATTTT. This sequence encodes CASSAPAGSAGGTDTQYF.

This sequence joins TRBV7-2 and TRBJ2-3; D is unclear. The CDR3 is 14 amino acids. Trimming shortened V by 1 base and J by 7 bases, and 12 bases separated the two germline ends. Per the germline V gene, CDR1 is SGHTA and CDR2 is FQGNSA. CDR3 coding DNA: TGTGCCAGCAGCTTAGGGGCTGTCCCGCATACGCAGTATTTT. Its translation: CASSLGAVPHTQYF.

This clone was picked up a small number of times. The chain employs TRBV29-1 and TRBJ1-4; 7 bases fit TRBD1. The CDR3 length is 13 residues. Germline V gives CDR1 SQVTM, CDR2 ANQGSEA. Trimming cost V 4 bases and J 4 bases; bases outside gene matches: 3. CDR3 protein: CSVGGQDNEKLFF. The CDR3 DNA reads as TGCAGCGTTGGCGGACAGGATAATGAAAAACTGTTTTTT.

The chain has TRBV18 and TRBJ1-2, with D perhaps TRBD1 (6 bases). Germline CDR1 reads KGHSH; CDR2 reads LQKENI. The CDR3 loop spans 16 amino acids. The V gene lost 3 bases and the J gene lost 3 bases, with 17 bases spanning the gap. Written as DNA, the CDR3 is TGTGCCAGCTCACCGGGGAGCGGGGGCTGGGACTATGGCTACACCTTC. It specifies CASSPGSGGWDYGYTF.

This clone was picked up a small number of times. This chain uses TRBV18 with TRBJ2-3; D may be TRBD1 (6 bases). CDR1 KGHSH and CDR2 LQKENI come from the germline V gene. Trimming removed 5 bases from V and 2 bases from J, with 14 bases in between. This CDR3 contains 15 residues. The DNA of the CDR3 is TGTGCCAGCTCAGATCAACAGGGCCTCACAGATACGCAGTATTTT. Protein sequence: CASSDQQGLTDTQYF.

This clone has just a few counts. The rearrangement uses TRBV30 and TRBJ1-2; 7 bases agree with TRBD1. The V and J ends lost 3 bases and 8 bases, in that order; junction bases with no gene match: 9. Germline V CDR1 and CDR2: GTSNPN, SVGIG (reference sequence). This CDR3 has 13 residues. The chain's CDR3 is CAWSGEGAVGYTF. The DNA of the CDR3 is TGTGCCTGGAGCGGGGAGGGGGCTGTCGGCTACACCTTC. Full variable domain (outside the CDR3, taken from reference TRBV30 and TRBJ1-2): SQTIHQWPATLVQPVGSPLSLECTVEGTSNPNLYWYRQAAGRGLQLLFYSVGIGQISSEVPQNLSASRPQDRQFILSSKKLLLSDSGFYLCAWSGEGAVGYTFGSGTRLTVV.

The CDR3 loop reads CASSPQAGGRGGELFF. Written as DNA, the CDR3 is TGCGCCAGCAGCCCGCAGGCGGGGGGCCGGGGCGGGGAGCTGTTTTTT. V gene TRBV5-1 combines with J gene TRBJ2-2; 8 nucleotides agree with TRBD2. Germline V CDR1 and CDR2: SGHRS, YFSETQ. The CDR3 sequence is 16 residues long. After removal of 4 bases from V and 7 bases from J, the junction contained 12 bases not matched to a gene.

V gene TRBV15 combines with J gene TRBJ2-3, with no clear D. The CDR3 runs to 12 residues. Per the germline V gene, CDR1 is LNHNV and CDR2 is YYDKDF (reference sequence). Trimming took off 3 bases at V and 8 bases at J, with 9 bases between the two ends. In nucleotides, the CDR3 is TGTGCCACCAGCAGGCCCAGCTCTACGCAGTATTTT. It translates to CATSRPSSTQYF.

This chain connects TRBV6-6 to TRBJ1-1; D perhaps matches TRBD1 (6 bases). Trimming cost V 2 bases and J 5 bases, with 12 bases left between them. Germline loops: CDR1 MNHNY, CDR2 SVGAGI (reference sequence). The CDR3 extends over 14 amino acids. DNA of the CDR3: TGTGCCAGCAGTTACGCCACAGGGAAAACTGAAGCTTTCTTT. It encodes CASSYATGKTEAFF.

J is TRBJ1-5 and V is TRBV7-2; D call uncertain. This CDR3 contains 13 residues. Germline-derived CDR1 and CDR2 are SGHTA and FQGNSA. V lost 2 bases to trimming and J lost 5 bases, with 7 bases between them. This CDR3 reads CASSLQKDQPQHF. CDR3 DNA sequence: TGTGCCAGCAGCTTACAGAAAGATCAGCCCCAGCATTTT.

V gene TRBV27 combines with J gene TRBJ1-2, with TRBD1 identical over 10 bases. Per germline, CDR1 MNHEY and CDR2 SMNVEV (reference sequence). Trimming removed 7 bases from V and 9 bases from J; junction bases left unmatched: 14. This CDR3 has 15 residues. The CDR3 DNA follows: TGTGCCAGCACCACCGTGGGGACAGGGGTTAACAGCTACACCTTC. Its translation: CASTTVGTGVNSYTF.

This chain joins TRBV18 and TRBJ2-5; possible D gene TRBD2, 5 bases. Trimming cost V 6 bases and J 4 bases, with 12 bases left between them. The CDR3 contains 13 residues. The germline gives CDR1 KGHSH, CDR2 LQKENI. The CDR3 sequence is CASSPNAGETQYF. The CDR3 nucleotides are TGTGCCAGCTCCCCAAATGCGGGAGAGACCCAGTACTTC. Looking up the rest from reference TRBV18 and TRBJ2-5 gives the full variable domain: NAGVMQNPRHLVRRRGQEARLRCSPMKGHSHVYWYRQLPEEGLKFMVYLQKENIIDESGMPKERFSAEFPKEGPSILRIQQVVRGDSAAYFCASSPNAGETQYFGPGTRLLVL.